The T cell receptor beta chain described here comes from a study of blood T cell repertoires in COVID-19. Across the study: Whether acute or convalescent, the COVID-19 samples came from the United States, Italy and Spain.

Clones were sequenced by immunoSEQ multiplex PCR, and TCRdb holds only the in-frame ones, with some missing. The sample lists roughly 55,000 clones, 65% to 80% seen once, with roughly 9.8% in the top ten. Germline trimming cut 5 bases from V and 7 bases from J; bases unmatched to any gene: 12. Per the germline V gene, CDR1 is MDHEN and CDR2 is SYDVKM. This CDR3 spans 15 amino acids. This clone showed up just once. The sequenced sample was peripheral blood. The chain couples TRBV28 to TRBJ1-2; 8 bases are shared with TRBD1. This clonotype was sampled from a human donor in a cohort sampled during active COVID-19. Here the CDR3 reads CASSPLGQGNLGYTF. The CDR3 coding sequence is TGTGCCAGCAGTCCTCTTGGACAGGGCAATCTTGGCTACACCTTC.